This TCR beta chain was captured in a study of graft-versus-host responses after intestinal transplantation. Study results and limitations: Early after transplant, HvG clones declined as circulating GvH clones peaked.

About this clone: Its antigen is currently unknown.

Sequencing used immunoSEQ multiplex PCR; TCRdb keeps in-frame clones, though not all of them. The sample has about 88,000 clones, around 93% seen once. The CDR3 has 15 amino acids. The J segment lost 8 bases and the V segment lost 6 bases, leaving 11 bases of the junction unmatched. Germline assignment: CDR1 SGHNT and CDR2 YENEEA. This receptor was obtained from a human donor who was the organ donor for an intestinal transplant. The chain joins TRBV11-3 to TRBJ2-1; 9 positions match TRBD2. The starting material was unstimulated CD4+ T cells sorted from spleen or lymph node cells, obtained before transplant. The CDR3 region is CASSRYSGSHDEQFF. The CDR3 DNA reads TGTGCCAGCAGTCGATATAGCGGGAGTCACGATGAGCAGTTCTTC.